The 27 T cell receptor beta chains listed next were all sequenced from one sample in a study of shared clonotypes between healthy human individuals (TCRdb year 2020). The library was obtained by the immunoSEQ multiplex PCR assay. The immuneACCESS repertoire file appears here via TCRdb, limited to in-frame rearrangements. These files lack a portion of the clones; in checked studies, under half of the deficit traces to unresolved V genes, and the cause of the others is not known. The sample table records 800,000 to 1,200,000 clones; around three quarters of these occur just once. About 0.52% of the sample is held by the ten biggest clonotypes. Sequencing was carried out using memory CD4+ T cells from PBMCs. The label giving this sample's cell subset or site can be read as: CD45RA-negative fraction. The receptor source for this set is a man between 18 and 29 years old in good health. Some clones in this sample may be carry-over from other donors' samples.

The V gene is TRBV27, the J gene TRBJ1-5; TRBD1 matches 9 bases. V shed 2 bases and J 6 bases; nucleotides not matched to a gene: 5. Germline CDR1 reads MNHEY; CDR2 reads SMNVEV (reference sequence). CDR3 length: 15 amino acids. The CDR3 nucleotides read TGTGCCAGCAGTTTAGGGGAGGGACAGGGTCAGCCCCAGCATTTT. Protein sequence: CASSLGEGQGQPQHF.

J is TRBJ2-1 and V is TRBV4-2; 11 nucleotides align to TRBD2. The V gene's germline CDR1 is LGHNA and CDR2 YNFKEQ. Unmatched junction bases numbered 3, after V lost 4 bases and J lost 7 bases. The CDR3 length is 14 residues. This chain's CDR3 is CASSLSGGGNEQFF. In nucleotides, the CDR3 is TGTGCCAGCAGCCTTAGCGGGGGGGGGAATGAGCAGTTCTTC.

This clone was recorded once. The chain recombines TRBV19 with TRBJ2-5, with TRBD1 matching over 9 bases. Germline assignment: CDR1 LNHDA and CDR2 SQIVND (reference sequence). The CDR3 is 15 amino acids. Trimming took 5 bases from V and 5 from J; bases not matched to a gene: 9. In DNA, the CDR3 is TGTGCCAGTAGTCGGGGACAGGGAGGGACGGAGACCCAGTACTTC. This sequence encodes CASSRGQGGTETQYF. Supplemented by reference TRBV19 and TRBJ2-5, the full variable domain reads DGGITQSPKYLFRKEGQNVTLSCEQNLNHDAMYWYRQDPGQGLRLIYYSQIVNDFQKGDIAEGYSVSREKKESFPLTVTSAQKNPTAFYLCASSRGQGGTETQYFGPGTRLLVL.

CDR3 protein: CASSKGPEAFF. CDR3 nucleotide sequence: TGTGCCAGCAGCAAGGGCCCGGAAGCTTTCTTT. The chain uses TRBV5-6 and TRBJ1-1, with D unclear. Trimming took off 4 bases at V and 8 bases at J, with 9 bases between the two ends. The CDR3 has 11 residues. Germline V lookup: CDR1 SGHDT, CDR2 YYEEEE.

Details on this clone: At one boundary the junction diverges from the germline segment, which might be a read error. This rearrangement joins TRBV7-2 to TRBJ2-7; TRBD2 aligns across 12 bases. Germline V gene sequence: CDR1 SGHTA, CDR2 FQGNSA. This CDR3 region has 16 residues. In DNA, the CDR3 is TGTGCCAGCAGCCCCTATGGGGCCCTAGCGGGAGGGGAGCATTACTTC. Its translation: CASSPYGALAGGEHYF. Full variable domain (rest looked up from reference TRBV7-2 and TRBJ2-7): GAGVSQSPSNKVTEKGKDVELRCDPISGHTALYWYRQSLGQGLEFLIYFQGNSAPDKSGLPSDRFSAERTGGSVSTLTIQRTQQEDSAVYLCASSPYGALAGGEHYFGPGTRLTVT.

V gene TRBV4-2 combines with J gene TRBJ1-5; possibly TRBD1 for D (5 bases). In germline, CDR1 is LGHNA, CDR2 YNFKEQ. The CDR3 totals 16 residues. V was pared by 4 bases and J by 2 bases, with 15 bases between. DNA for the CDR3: TGTGCCAGCAGCCTGGGGGGGAGGGCTGGCAATCAGCCCCAGCATTTT. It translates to CASSLGGRAGNQPQHF.

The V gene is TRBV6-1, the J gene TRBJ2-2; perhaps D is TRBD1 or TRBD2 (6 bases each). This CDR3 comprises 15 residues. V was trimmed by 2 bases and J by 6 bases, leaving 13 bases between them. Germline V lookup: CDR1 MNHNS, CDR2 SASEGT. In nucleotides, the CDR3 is TGTGCCAGCAGTGAAATCGGAGGGGGGCCCGGGGAGCTGTTTTTT. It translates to CASSEIGGGPGELFF.

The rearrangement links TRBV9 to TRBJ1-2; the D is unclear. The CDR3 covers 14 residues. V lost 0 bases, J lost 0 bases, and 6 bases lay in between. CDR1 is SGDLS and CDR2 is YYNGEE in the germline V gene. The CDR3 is CASSVERSNYGYTF. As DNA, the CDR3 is TGTGCCAGCAGCGTAGAGCGGTCTAACTATGGCTACACCTTC. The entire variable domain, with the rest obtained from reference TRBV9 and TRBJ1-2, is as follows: DSGVTQTPKHLITATGQRVTLRCSPRSGDLSVYWYQQSLDQGLQFLIQYYNGEERAKGNILERFSAQQFPDLHSELNLSSLELGDSALYFCASSVERSNYGYTFGSGTRLTVV.

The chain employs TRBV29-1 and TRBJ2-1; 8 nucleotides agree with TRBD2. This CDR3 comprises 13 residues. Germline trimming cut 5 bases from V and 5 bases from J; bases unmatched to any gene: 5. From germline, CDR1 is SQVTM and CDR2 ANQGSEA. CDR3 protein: CSVNRGLDNEQFF. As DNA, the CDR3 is TGCAGCGTTAACCGGGGACTAGACAATGAGCAGTTCTTC.

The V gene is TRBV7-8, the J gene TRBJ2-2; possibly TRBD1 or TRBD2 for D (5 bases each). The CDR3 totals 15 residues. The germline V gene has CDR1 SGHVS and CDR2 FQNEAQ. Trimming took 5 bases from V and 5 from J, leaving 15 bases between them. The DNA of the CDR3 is TGTGCCAGCAGCGTCATGCAATGGGGGACCGGGGAGCTGTTTTTT. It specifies CASSVMQWGTGELFF.

This CDR3 reads CSVPTGTNTGELFF. CDR3 sequence (DNA): TGCAGCGTCCCGACAGGCACGAACACCGGGGAGCTGTTTTTT. The chain joins TRBV29-1 to TRBJ2-2; possibly TRBD1 for D (6 bases). CDR1 and CDR2 from the germline V gene are SQVTM and ANQGSEA. V was clipped by 6 bases and J by 0 bases, with 11 bases between them. CDR3 length: 14 residues.

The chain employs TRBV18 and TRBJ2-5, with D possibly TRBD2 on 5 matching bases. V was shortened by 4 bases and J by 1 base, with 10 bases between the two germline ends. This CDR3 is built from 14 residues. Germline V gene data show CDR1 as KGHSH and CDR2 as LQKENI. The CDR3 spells CASSQARGQETQYF. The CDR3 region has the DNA TGTGCCAGCTCACAGGCCCGGGGCCAAGAGACCCAGTACTTC.

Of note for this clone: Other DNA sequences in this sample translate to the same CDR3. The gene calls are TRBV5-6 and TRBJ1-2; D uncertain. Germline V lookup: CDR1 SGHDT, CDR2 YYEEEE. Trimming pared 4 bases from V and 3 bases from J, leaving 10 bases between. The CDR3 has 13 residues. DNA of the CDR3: TGTGCCAGCAGCCCCGGCAGAGACTATGGCTACACCTTC. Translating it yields CASSPGRDYGYTF. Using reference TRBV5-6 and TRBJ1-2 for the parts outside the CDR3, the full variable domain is DAGVTQSPTHLIKTRGQQVTLRCSPKSGHDTVSWYQQALGQGPQFIFQYYEEEERQRGNFPDRFSGHQFPNYSSELNVNALLLGDSALYLCASSPGRDYGYTFGSGTRLTVV.

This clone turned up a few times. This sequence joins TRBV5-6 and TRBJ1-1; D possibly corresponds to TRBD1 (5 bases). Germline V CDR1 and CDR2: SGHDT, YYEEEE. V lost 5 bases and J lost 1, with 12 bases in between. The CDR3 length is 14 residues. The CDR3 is CASRGEGGNTEAFF. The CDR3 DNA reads TGTGCCAGCAGGGGGGAGGGCGGGAACACTGAAGCTTTCTTT. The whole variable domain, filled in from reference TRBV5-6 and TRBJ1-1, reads DAGVTQSPTHLIKTRGQQVTLRCSPKSGHDTVSWYQQALGQGPQFIFQYYEEEERQRGNFPDRFSGHQFPNYSSELNVNALLLGDSALYLCASRGEGGNTEAFFGQGTRLTVV.

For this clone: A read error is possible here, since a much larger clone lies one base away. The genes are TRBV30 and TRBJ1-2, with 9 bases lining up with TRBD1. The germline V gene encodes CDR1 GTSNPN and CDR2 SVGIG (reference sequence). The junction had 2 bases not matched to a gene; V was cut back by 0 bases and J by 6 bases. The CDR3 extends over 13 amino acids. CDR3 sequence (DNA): TGTGCCTGGAGTGTACAGGGGGCGGATGGCTACACCTTC. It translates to CAWSVQGADGYTF.

CDR3 region: CASSLLSVDTNYGYTF. DNA for the CDR3: TGTGCCAGCAGCTTGTTATCGGTTGATACTAACTATGGCTACACCTTC. The chain employs TRBV7-6 and TRBJ1-2; D gene unclear. Deletions cut 3 bases from V and 0 bases from J, with 14 bases between. The V gene's germline CDR1 is SGHVS and CDR2 FNYEAQ. There are 16 residues in the CDR3.

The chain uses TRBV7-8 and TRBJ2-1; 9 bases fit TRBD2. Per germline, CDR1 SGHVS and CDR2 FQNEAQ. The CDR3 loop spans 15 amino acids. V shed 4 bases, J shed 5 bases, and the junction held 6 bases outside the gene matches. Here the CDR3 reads CASSSWVAGDNEQFF. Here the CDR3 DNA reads TGTGCCAGCAGCTCATGGGTAGCGGGGGACAATGAGCAGTTCTTC.

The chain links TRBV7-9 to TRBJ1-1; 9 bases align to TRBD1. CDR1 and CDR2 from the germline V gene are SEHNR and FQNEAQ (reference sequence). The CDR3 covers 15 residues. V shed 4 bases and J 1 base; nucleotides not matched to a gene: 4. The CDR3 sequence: CASSSTGGSNTEAFF. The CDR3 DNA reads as TGTGCCAGCAGCTCTACAGGGGGCTCGAACACTGAAGCTTTCTTT.

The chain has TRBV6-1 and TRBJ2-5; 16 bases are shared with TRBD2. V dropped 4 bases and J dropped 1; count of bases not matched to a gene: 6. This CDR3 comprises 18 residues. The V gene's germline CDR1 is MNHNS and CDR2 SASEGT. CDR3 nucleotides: TGTGCCAGCAGTGTAGGGACTAGCGGGAGGGGAAGCCAAGAGACCCAGTACTTC. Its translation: CASSVGTSGRGSQETQYF.

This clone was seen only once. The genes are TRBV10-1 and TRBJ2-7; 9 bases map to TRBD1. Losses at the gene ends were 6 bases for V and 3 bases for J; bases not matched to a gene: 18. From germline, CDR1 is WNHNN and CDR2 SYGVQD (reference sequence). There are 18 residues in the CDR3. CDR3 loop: CASRSTGGLKGNGYEQYF. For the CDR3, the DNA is TGCGCCAGCAGATCGACAGGGGGACTCAAAGGTAATGGCTACGAGCAGTACTTC.

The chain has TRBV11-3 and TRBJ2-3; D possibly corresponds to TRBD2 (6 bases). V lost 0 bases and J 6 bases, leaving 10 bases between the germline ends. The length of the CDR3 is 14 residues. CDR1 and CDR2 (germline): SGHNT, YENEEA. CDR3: CASSLDRERDTQYF. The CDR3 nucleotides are TGTGCCAGCAGCTTAGATCGGGAGAGGGATACGCAGTATTTT.

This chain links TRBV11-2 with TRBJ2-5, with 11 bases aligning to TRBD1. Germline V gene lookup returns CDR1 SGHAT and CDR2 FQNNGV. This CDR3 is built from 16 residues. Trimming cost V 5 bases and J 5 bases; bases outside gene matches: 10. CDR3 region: CASSPRDRGWLETQYF. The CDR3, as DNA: TGTGCCAGCAGCCCTCGGGACAGGGGGTGGTTGGAGACCCAGTACTTC.

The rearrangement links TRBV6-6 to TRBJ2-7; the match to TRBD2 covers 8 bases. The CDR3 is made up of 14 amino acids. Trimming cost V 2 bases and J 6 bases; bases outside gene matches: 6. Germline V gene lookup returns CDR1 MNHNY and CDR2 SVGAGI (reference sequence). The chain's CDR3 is CASSYGLAGGEQYF. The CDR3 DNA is TGTGCCAGCAGTTACGGGCTAGCGGGCGGCGAGCAGTACTTC.

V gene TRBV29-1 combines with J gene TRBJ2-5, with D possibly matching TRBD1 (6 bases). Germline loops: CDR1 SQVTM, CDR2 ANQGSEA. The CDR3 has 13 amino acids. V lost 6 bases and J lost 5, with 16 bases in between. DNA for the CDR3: TGCAGCGTGGGAGTAGGGGGAAGGGAGACCCAGTACTTC. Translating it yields CSVGVGGRETQYF.

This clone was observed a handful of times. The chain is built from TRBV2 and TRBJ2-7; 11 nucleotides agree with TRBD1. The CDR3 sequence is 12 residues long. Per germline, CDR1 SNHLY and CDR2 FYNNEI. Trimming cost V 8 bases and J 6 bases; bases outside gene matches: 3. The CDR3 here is CASGGQGVEQYF. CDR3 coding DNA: TGTGCCAGCGGGGGACAGGGGGTCGAGCAGTACTTC. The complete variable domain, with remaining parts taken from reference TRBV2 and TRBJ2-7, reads EPEVTQTPSHQVTQMGQEVILRCVPISNHLYFYWYRQILGQKVEFLVSFYNNEISEKSEIFDDQFSVERPDGSNFTLKIRSTKLEDSAMYFCASGGQGVEQYFGPGTRLTVT.

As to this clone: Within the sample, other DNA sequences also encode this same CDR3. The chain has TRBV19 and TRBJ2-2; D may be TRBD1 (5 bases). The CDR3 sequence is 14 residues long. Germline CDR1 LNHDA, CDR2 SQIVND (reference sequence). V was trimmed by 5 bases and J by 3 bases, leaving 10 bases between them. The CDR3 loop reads CASSPQGYTGELFF. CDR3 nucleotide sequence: TGTGCCAGTAGTCCCCAGGGATACACCGGGGAGCTGTTTTTT.

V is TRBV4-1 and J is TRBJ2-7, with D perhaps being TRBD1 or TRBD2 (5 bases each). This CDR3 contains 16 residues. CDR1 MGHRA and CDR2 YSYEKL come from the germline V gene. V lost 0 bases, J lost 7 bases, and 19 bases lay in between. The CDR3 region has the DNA TGCGCCAGCAGCCAAGATTGGGGGTCGGTCGCGCGAGAGCAGTACTTC. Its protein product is CASSQDWGSVAREQYF.